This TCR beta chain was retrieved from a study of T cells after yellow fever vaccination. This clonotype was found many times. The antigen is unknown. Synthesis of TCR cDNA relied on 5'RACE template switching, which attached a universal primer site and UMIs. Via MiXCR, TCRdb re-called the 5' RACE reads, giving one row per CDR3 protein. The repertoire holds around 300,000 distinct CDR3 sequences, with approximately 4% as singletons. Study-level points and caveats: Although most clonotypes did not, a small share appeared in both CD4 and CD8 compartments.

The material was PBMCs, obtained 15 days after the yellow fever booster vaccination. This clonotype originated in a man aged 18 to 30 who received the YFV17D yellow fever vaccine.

CDR3: CSAGGGPATGELFF. The DNA for the CDR3 is TGCAGTGCCGGCGGGGGCCCGGCCACCGGGGAGCTGTTTTTT. The chain combines TRBV20-1 with TRBJ2-2, with D possibly being TRBD2 (7 bases). Germline CDR1 reads DFQATT; CDR2 reads SNEGSKA (reference sequence). Trimming took off 6 bases at V and 4 bases at J, with 15 bases between the two ends. The CDR3 has 14 residues.